Listed below are T cell receptor beta chains from one sample, sequenced in a study of OX40 agonist ivuxolimab in advanced cancers. Measured with immunoSEQ multiplex PCR; TCRdb has only the in-frame clones, and not every one. The sample has 45,000 to 50,000 clones, 70% to 90% seen once. The sequencing used CD4+ or CD8+ T cells sorted from blood, collected in a trial of the OX40 agonist ivuxolimab. These receptors were obtained from an adult with an advanced solid tumor such as melanoma, head and neck, liver or kidney cancer. CDR3s leave out the opening cysteine and the closing phenylalanine or tryptophan.

v_call: TRBV6-1; j_call: TRBJ2-3; cdr3_aa: ASSEAGGLAGVTDTQY
v_call: TRBV4-2; j_call: NA; cdr3_aa: ASSQEGNLRYEQY
v_call: TRBV4-2; j_call: TRBJ2-5; cdr3_aa: ASSHVIAGLQETQY
v_call: TRBV30; j_call: TRBJ2-1; cdr3_aa: ACQGVNEQF
v_call: TRBV7-9; j_call: TRBJ2-1; cdr3_aa: ASSAWDFPHPAEQF
v_call: TRBV7-3; j_call: TRBJ2-1; cdr3_aa: ASSRSAGSSYNEQF
v_call: TRBV7-9; j_call: TRBJ1-1; cdr3_aa: ASSFSGAPYKHTEAF
v_call: TRBV10-2; j_call: TRBJ2-7; cdr3_aa: ASSELGKDYEQY
v_call: TRBV30; j_call: TRBJ2-7; cdr3_aa: AWSVTPGSYEQY
v_call: TRBV6-6; j_call: TRBJ2-4; cdr3_aa: ASTPRQVLAKNIQY
v_call: TRBV14; j_call: TRBJ2-5; cdr3_aa: ASSQERSRQETQY
v_call: TRBV5-1; j_call: TRBJ1-2; cdr3_aa: ASSSGTEGYGYT
v_call: TRBV4-2; j_call: TRBJ2-1; cdr3_aa: ASSHKLAMGGNEQF
v_call: TRBV30; j_call: TRBJ2-1; cdr3_aa: AWSLSSYNEQF
v_call: TRBV19; j_call: TRBJ1-2; cdr3_aa: ASSIIVGLEANYGYT
v_call: TRBV19; j_call: TRBJ2-7; cdr3_aa: ASSIREAFREQY
v_call: TRBV6-1; j_call: TRBJ1-6; cdr3_aa: ASSDGQGNSPLH
v_call: TRBV30; j_call: TRBJ2-1; cdr3_aa: AWSASSYNEQF
v_call: TRBV13; j_call: TRBJ1-4; cdr3_aa: ASSLERQSGKLF
v_call: TRBV2; j_call: TRBJ2-1; cdr3_aa: ASSGPGGNEQF
v_call: TRBV28; j_call: TRBJ2-3; cdr3_aa: ASSFSGPSTDTQY
v_call: TRBV15; j_call: TRBJ2-5; cdr3_aa: ATSREGQHQETQY
v_call: TRBV6-1; j_call: TRBJ1-6; cdr3_aa: ASSEAVGLPRVH
v_call: TRBV4-3; j_call: TRBJ2-1; cdr3_aa: ASSQGGSSYNEQF
v_call: TRBV19; j_call: TRBJ2-5; cdr3_aa: ASRNRGFEDGRETQY
v_call: TRBV27; j_call: TRBJ2-1; cdr3_aa: ASSPHGTSGRAFEQF